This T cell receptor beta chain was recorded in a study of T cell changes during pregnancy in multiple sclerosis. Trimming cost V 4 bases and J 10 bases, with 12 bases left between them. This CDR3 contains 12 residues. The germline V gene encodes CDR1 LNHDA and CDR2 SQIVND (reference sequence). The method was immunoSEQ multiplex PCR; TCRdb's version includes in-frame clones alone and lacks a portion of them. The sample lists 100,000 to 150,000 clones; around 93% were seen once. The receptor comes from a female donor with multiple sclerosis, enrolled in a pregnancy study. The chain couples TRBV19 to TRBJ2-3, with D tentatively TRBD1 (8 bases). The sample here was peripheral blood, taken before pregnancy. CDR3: CASSKQGGPQYF. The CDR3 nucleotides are TGTGCCAGTAGTAAACAGGGGGGGCCGCAGTATTTT.